The rows below give T cell receptor beta chains drawn from one sample of a study of read filtering for tumor transcriptome and immune sequencing. TCRdb analysed the reads with MiXCR anew, one entry per CDR3 protein. The sample has around 140,000 distinct CDR3 sequences; over 10% are singletons. Sequencing used a population of CD138-negative cells sorted from bone marrow. The source is a donor at least 40 years old with multiple myeloma. Each CDR3 is given with its conserved first and last residue. Each record gives: J gene, clone size, D gene, V gene, CDR3 protein, CDR3 DNA. The D gene is left open where the match is weak. A clone size is listed for some rows: how often the clone was seen (once, few, many), or a class if it is expanded.

>TRBJ2-7|many|TRBD1|TRBV7-2
CASSFPGQGEEQYF
TGTGCCAGCAGCTTTCCGGGACAGGGGGAAGAGCAGTACTTC
>TRBJ1-3|many|.|TRBV7-9
CASSLGESIQGGNTIYF
TGTGCCAGCAGCTTAGGTGAAAGCATCCAGGGTGGAAACACCATATATTTT
>TRBJ1-2|many|.|TRBV2
CASSEDLNYGYTF
TGTGCCAGCAGTGAAGACCTGAACTATGGCTACACCTTC
>TRBJ2-3|.|.|TRBV29-1
CSVDRGRPQYF
TGCAGCGTTGACAGAGGTCGACCGCAGTATTTT
>TRBJ2-7|many|.|TRBV3-1
CASSFARSSYEQYF
TGTGCCAGCAGCTTTGCCAGGAGCTCCTACGAGCAGTACTTC
>TRBJ2-4|many|.|TRBV21-1
CASSKLGKNIQYF
TGTGCCAGCAGCAAGTTGGGGAAAAACATTCAGTACTTC
>TRBJ2-1|many|TRBD1|TRBV7-6
CASSLSPGQGIYNEQFF
TGTGCCAGCAGCTTAAGCCCGGGACAGGGTATATACAATGAGCAGTTCTTC
>TRBJ2-7|many|.|TRBV12-3/TRBV12-4
CASSSALYEQYF
TGTGCCAGCAGTTCCGCTCTTTACGAGCAGTACTTC
>TRBJ1-5|.|.|TRBV6-1
CASSVWRDNQPQRF
TGTGCCAGCAGTGTTTGGAGAGACAATCAGCCCCAGCGTTTT
>TRBJ2-1|.|TRBD2|TRBV6-2/TRBV6-3
CASRREFYKEQFF
TGTGCCAGCAGGCGGGAGTTTTACAAAGAGCAGTTCTTC
>TRBJ2-6|.|.|TRBV7-9
CASRSRAGASVLTF
TGTGCCAGCAGAAGCAGGGCTGGGGCCAGCGTCCTGACTTTC
>TRBJ1-6|many|.|TRBV10-3
CAISESEVVGNSPLHF
TGTGCCATCAGTGAGTCGGAGGTTGTAGGTAATTCACCCCTCCACTTT
>TRBJ2-3|many|.|TRBV27
CASFEVRTDTQYF
TGTGCCAGCTTTGAGGTCCGCACAGATACGCAGTATTTT
>TRBJ1-1|.|.|TRBV6-1
CASSEVGPGTEAFF
TGTGCCAGCAGTGAAGTGGGTCCGGGGACTGAAGCTTTCTTT
>TRBJ2-3|large|.|TRBV7-8
CASSLAHGLTDTQYF
TGTGCCAGCAGCTTAGCACACGGACTTACAGATACGCAGTATTTT
>TRBJ2-1|many|.|TRBV18
CASSQEGEVYNEQFF
TGTGCCAGCTCACAGGAGGGCGAAGTATACAATGAGCAGTTCTTC
>TRBJ2-3|many|.|TRBV12-3/TRBV12-4
CASRSTDTQYF
TGTGCCAGCAGGAGCACAGATACGCAGTATTTT
>TRBJ2-7|many|TRBD2|TRBV20-1
CSARDPTSTYYEQYF
TGCAGTGCTAGAGATCCGACTAGCACTTACTACGAGCAGTACTTC
>TRBJ2-6|few|TRBD2|TRBV5-6
CASSHLLAGGPGTLSGANVLTF
TGTGCCAGCAGCCACCTTCTAGCGGGAGGGCCCGGAACTCTCTCTGGGGCCAACGTCCTGACTTTC
>TRBJ1-1|few|.|TRBV6-2/TRBV6-3
CASSRRQENTEAFF
TGTGCCAGCAGCAGAAGACAGGAGAACACTGAAGCTTTCTTT
>TRBJ2-3|many|.|TRBV19
CASSLRFGTDTQYF
TGTGCCAGTAGCCTAAGATTCGGCACAGATACGCAGTATTTT
>TRBJ2-3|many|.|TRBV4-1
CASSPSAGFLADTQYF
TGCGCCAGCAGCCCTAGTGCGGGATTTCTGGCAGATACGCAGTATTTT
>TRBJ2-3|many|TRBD2|TRBV7-3
CASSLWASGSTDTQYF
TGTGCCAGCAGCTTATGGGCTAGCGGTAGCACAGATACGCAGTATTTT
>TRBJ1-6|many|.|TRBV10-2
CASSESGGAAPLHF
TGCGCCAGCAGTGAGTCTGGGGGGGCGGCACCCCTCCACTTT
>TRBJ2-1|few|.|TRBV23-1
CASSQSWVSEQFF
TGCGCCAGCAGTCAATCGTGGGTCAGTGAGCAGTTCTTC
>TRBJ2-5|many|.|TRBV12-3/TRBV12-4
CASKWRNLGQYF
TGTGCCAGCAAATGGAGAAATTTGGGCCAGTACTTC
>TRBJ2-7|many|TRBD1|TRBV12-3/TRBV12-4
CASSLSGQPGEQYF
TGTGCCAGCAGTTTATCGGGACAGCCAGGGGAGCAGTACTTC
>TRBJ2-1|many|.|TRBV27
CASSLSGLRGQFF
TGTGCCAGCAGTTTATCTGGGCTTCGTGGGCAGTTCTTC
>TRBJ2-2|many|TRBD2|TRBV6-2/TRBV6-3
CASSYSSGRNTGELFF
TGTGCCAGCAGTTACTCTAGCGGGAGGAACACCGGGGAGCTGTTTTTT
>TRBJ2-1|many|.|TRBV3-1
CASSQDPSLYNEQFF
TGTGCCAGCAGCCAAGATCCTAGCCTGTACAATGAGCAGTTCTTC
>TRBJ1-5|many|.|TRBV7-9
CASSPSSQNQPQHF
TGTGCCAGCAGCCCGAGCTCCCAAAATCAGCCCCAGCATTTT
>TRBJ2-3|many|.|TRBV7-9
CASSLQRALIIKHTDTQYF
TGTGCCAGCAGCTTACAGCGGGCACTGATTATAAAGCACACGGATACGCAGTATTTT
>TRBJ1-4|many|.|TRBV4-3
CASSPGPLGEKLFF
TGCGCCAGCAGCCCGGGGCCGTTGGGTGAAAAACTGTTTTTT
>TRBJ2-5|few|TRBD1|TRBV5-8
CASSYRTGRQETQYF
TGTGCCAGCAGCTACCGGACAGGGAGACAAGAGACCCAGTACTTC
>TRBJ1-1|many|.|TRBV7-9
CASSKQANTEAFF
TGTGCCAGCAGCAAGCAGGCCAACACTGAAGCTTTCTTT
>TRBJ2-1|.|.|TRBV7-2
CASSFAGTGRYNEQFF
TGTGCCAGCAGCTTCGCCGGGACCGGGCGATACAATGAGCAGTTCTTC
>TRBJ2-4|many|TRBD1|TRBV19
CASAQGQGVAIQYF
TGTGCCAGCGCACAGGGGCAGGGTGTGGCCATTCAGTACTTC
>TRBJ2-1|.|.|TRBV12-3/TRBV12-4
CASSLPSSYNEQFF
TGTGCCAGCAGTTTACCGAGCTCCTACAATGAGCAGTTCTTC
>TRBJ1-5|many|.|TRBV6-2/TRBV6-3
CASSYGAISNQPQHF
TGTGCCAGCAGTTACGGAGCAATTAGCAATCAGCCCCAGCATTTT
>TRBJ2-5|many|TRBD2|TRBV20-1
CSAAQLAGARETQYF
TGCAGTGCTGCCCAACTAGCGGGAGCCAGAGAGACCCAGTACTTC
>TRBJ2-7|many|TRBD2|TRBV20-1
CSALFPSGRLSYEQYF
TGCAGTGCTCTATTCCCTAGCGGGAGACTTTCCTACGAGCAGTACTTC
>TRBJ1-2|many|.|TRBV6-5
CASSYSRGSVVGYTF
TGTGCCAGCAGTTACTCGAGAGGGAGTGTGGTTGGCTACACCTTC
>TRBJ2-5|many|TRBD1|TRBV12-3/TRBV12-4
CASSLAGQGKYQETQYF
TGTGCCAGCAGTTTAGCAGGACAGGGGAAGTACCAAGAGACCCAGTACTTC
>TRBJ2-5|many|.|TRBV20-1
CSARVRGAETQYF
TGCAGTGCTAGAGTAAGGGGCGCGGAGACCCAGTACTTC
>TRBJ2-5|.|TRBD2|TRBV12-5
CASGFRLTDSSGQETQYF
TGTGCTAGTGGTTTCCGACTGACCGACTCTAGCGGGCAAGAGACCCAGTACTTC
>TRBJ2-5|.|TRBD2|TRBV5-1
CASSLRGSPGDRETQYF
TGCGCCAGCAGCTTACGCGGGAGCCCCGGGGATCGAGAGACCCAGTACTTC
>TRBJ2-1|many|.|TRBV20-1
CSARVFGTYNEQFF
TGCAGTGCTAGAGTCTTCGGGACCTACAATGAGCAGTTCTTC
>TRBJ2-3|many|TRBD2|TRBV11-2
CASSLAGTSADTQYF
TGTGCCAGCAGCTTAGCCGGGACTAGCGCAGATACGCAGTATTTT
>TRBJ2-3|many|.|TRBV11-3
CASSLDLEADTQYF
TGTGCCAGCAGCTTAGATTTGGAAGCAGATACGCAGTATTTT
>TRBJ1-1|many|.|TRBV6-6
CASSYSSRDTEAFF
TGTGCCAGCAGTTACTCGAGCAGGGACACTGAAGCTTTCTTT
>TRBJ2-1|many|TRBD2|TRBV5-1
CASSSGGLAGEGRFF
TGCGCCAGCAGCTCGGGTGGACTAGCGGGAGAAGGGAGGTTCTTC
>TRBJ1-1|many|.|TRBV5-1
CASSPQAGVNTEAFF
TGCGCCAGCAGCCCCCAAGCGGGGGTTAACACTGAAGCTTTCTTT
>TRBJ2-3|few|.|TRBV19
CASSMAAGTDTQYF
TGTGCCAGTAGTATGGCCGCGGGCACAGATACGCAGTATTTT